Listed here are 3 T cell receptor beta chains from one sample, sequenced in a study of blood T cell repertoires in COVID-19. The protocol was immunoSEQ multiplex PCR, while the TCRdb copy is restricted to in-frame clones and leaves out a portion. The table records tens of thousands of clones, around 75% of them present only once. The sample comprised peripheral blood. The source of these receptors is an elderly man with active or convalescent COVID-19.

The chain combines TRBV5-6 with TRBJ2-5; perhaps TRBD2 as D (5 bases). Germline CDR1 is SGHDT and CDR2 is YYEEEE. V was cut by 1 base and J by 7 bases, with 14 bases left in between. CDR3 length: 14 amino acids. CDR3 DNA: TGTGCCAGCAGCTTGACGACTCCCCGGGGGACCCAGTACTTC. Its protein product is CASSLTTPRGTQYF.

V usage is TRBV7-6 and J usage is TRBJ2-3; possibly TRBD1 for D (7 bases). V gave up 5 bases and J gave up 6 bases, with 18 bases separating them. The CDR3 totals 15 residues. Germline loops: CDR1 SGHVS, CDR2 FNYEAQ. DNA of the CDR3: TGTGCCAGCAGCGGAGGGGGCGGCTTTCGGGATACGCAGTATTTT. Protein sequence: CASSGGGGFRDTQYF.

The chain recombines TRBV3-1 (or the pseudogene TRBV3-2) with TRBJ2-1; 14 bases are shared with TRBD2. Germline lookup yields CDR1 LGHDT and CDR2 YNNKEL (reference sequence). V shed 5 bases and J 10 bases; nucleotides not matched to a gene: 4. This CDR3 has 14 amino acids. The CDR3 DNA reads TGTGCCAGCAGCACGGGACTAGCGGGAGACGAGCAGTTCTTC. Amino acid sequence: CASSTGLAGDEQFF.